This record concerns one T cell receptor beta chain sequence. This record comes from a study of cytomegalovirus exposure and HLA in healthy donors. Study in general: A later analysis reported the same platform for the 100 to 150 validation repertoires and the 666 first-cohort repertoires.

The data were produced by immunoSEQ multiplex PCR, yet TCRdb's version contains in-frame clones alone and is incomplete. Here the sample spans 110,000 to 150,000 clones, 94% being singletons. This receptor was taken from a man aged 18 to 29 in good health and CMV-seropositive. Sequenced sample: PBMCs.

In DNA, the CDR3 is TGTGCCAGCAGCTTAGGAGTAGGGACAGCCTACGAGCAGTACTTC. Translation: CASSLGVGTAYEQYF. The chain recombines TRBV7-8 with TRBJ2-7, with 7 bases that match TRBD1. The length of the CDR3 is 15 residues. The junction had 5 bases not matched to a gene; V was cut back by 1 base and J by 2 bases. The V gene's germline CDR1 is SGHVS and CDR2 FQNEAQ.